Listed below are T cell receptor beta chains from one sample, sequenced in a study of T cell responses to AZD1222 COVID-19 vaccine. TCRdb's copy holds only in-frame clones and misses some; the assay was immunoSEQ multiplex PCR. The sample lists approximately 97,000 clones, about 89% occurring once. Sequencing was performed on peripheral blood, taken on day 0 of AZD1222 vaccination. The receptors stem from an adult in good health. Both conserved end residues are part of each CDR3.

V gene	J gene	CDR3 protein
TRBV14	TRBJ1-1	CASSQVLGTEAFF
TRBV6-2/TRBV6-3	TRBJ2-7	CASSYYRTGEQYF
TRBV9	TRBJ2-1	CASIPTSGRASSYNEQFF
TRBV6-2/TRBV6-3	TRBJ1-2	CASSYSGFYGYTF
TRBV5-1	TRBJ1-2	CASSLEVGAGYGYTF
TRBV6-6	TRBJ1-3	CASTAFSGNTIYF
TRBV9	TRBJ1-1	CASSVEAGVNTEAFF
TRBV6-5	TRBJ2-7	CASSPFPGSYEQYF
TRBV28	TRBJ2-3	CASRPLGSTDTQYF
TRBV7-2	TRBJ2-6	CASSLRSGTGANVLTF
TRBV28	TRBJ1-4	CATDRGNEKLFF
TRBV6-5	TRBJ1-2	CASNPGGQALYGYTF
TRBV6-5	TRBJ1-6	CASTLLGDNSPLHF
TRBV7-2	TRBJ1-3	CASSARSTGFGNTIYF
TRBV27	TRBJ2-1	CASSFPLGNEQFF
TRBV19	TRBJ2-1	CASSIRGDRLILNNEQFF
TRBV28	TRBJ1-5	CASRALGRGWLENQPQHF
TRBV4-2	TRBJ1-3	CASSQDRADTIYF
TRBV24-1	TRBJ1-4	CATSDTPEKLFF
TRBV20-1	TRBJ1-5	CSASRTGQPQHF
TRBV9	TRBJ2-6	CASSATFSGANVLTF
TRBV6-2/TRBV6-3	TRBJ2-7	CASSGDRGQYEQYF
TRBV12-3/TRBV12-4	TRBJ2-7	CASSGGWYEQYF
TRBV27	TRBJ1-4	CASSPTPMARTNEKLFF
TRBV19	TRBJ1-3	CASEDRPNSGNTIYF
TRBV3-1/TRBV3-2	TRBJ1-5	CASSQAAGNQPQHF
TRBV5-6	TRBJ1-1	CASSLVETGAKGTEAFF
TRBV7-3	TRBJ1-6	CASSPGRAIGSPLHF
TRBV6-5	TRBJ2-7	CASTRGAILGYEQYF
TRBV6-5	TRBJ1-2	CASSSRDGYTF
TRBV7-3	TRBJ1-6	CASSFSPGSNSPLHF
TRBV3-1/TRBV3-2	TRBJ1-3	CASSQAGTETIYF
TRBV27	TRBJ2-7	CASSIRRSSYEQYF
TRBV4-1	TRBJ2-3	CASSQAGTSGADTQYF
TRBV28	TRBJ1-4	CASSHAQQGAGEKLFF
TRBV7-9	TRBJ1-3	CASSSTWGSGNTIYF
TRBV9	TRBJ1-4	CASSALERWGGRGNEKLFF
TRBV7-8	TRBJ1-2	CASSPQGGGYTF
TRBV18	TRBJ1-4	CASSPGKEGNNEKLFF
TRBV12-5	TRBJ2-7	CASDRTGDYEQYF